What follows are 8 T cell receptor beta chains derived from one specimen sequenced in a study of blood T cell repertoires in COVID-19. The assay was immunoSEQ multiplex PCR, and TCRdb's table has in-frame clones only and misses some. This sample has 410,000 or so clones, with 75% to 90% found just once. Sequencing was carried out using peripheral blood. The receptor set was obtained from a woman in her 40s with COVID-19, enrolled during active disease.

V gene TRBV5-1 combines with J gene TRBJ2-3; 11 positions match TRBD1. Trimming cost V 1 base and J 9 bases; bases outside gene matches: 7. This CDR3 comprises 15 residues. Germline-derived CDR1 and CDR2 are SGHRS and YFSETQ. The CDR3 nucleotides are TGCGCCAGCAGCTTGTTTCGGACAGGGGGCCAAACGCAGTATTTT. Protein sequence: CASSLFRTGGQTQYF.

V is TRBV14 and J is TRBJ1-3; D remains ambiguous. CDR1 is SGHDN and CDR2 is FVKESK in the germline V gene. V lost 4 bases and J 4 bases, leaving 17 bases between the germline ends. The CDR3 covers 16 residues. DNA of the CDR3: TGTGCCAGCAGCCCACTCTCTCAGTCAGGCGGAAACACCATATATTTT. This sequence encodes CASSPLSQSGGNTIYF.

The chain recombines TRBV30 with TRBJ1-1; a weak D match, TRBD1 (5 bases). The CDR3 is 14 residues long. V lost 5 bases and J lost 1, with 14 bases in between. Germline V gene lookup returns CDR1 GTSNPN and CDR2 SVGIG (reference sequence). Here the CDR3 DNA reads TGTGCCTGGGGATCGGGACTCAGGAACACTGAAGCTTTCTTT. This sequence encodes CAWGSGLRNTEAFF.

For the CDR3, the DNA is TGCGCCAGCAGCACCCATGACCGGGACACGTACTTC. Translation gives CASSTHDRDTYF. V is TRBV5-1 and J is TRBJ2-7; D is perhaps TRBD1 (6 bases). This CDR3 contains 12 residues. Trimming took off 4 bases at V and 12 bases at J, with 17 bases between the two ends. Germline V lookup: CDR1 SGHRS, CDR2 YFSETQ. Full variable domain (remainder filled in from reference TRBV5-1 and TRBJ2-7): KAGVTQTPRYLIKTRGQQVTLSCSPISGHRSVSWYQQTPGQGLQFLFEYFSETQRNKGNFPGRFSGRQFSNSRSEMNVSTLELGDSALYLCASSTHDRDTYFGPGTRLTVT.

This chain connects TRBV6-5 to TRBJ2-7, with a weak D call TRBD1 (6 bases). The CDR3 is 14 amino acids. The germline V and J ends were trimmed by 5 bases and 6 bases, with 17 bases remaining between them. CDR1 is MNHEY, CDR2 SVGAGI, per germline. CDR3 sequence (DNA): TGTGCCAGCAGTATACCGGGACAAAGGCGCGAGCAGTACTTC. This sequence encodes CASSIPGQRREQYF.

The chain has TRBV6-5 and TRBJ1-5, with D possibly TRBD1 on 6 matching bases. The CDR3 length is 13 residues. Germline CDR1 reads MNHEY; CDR2 reads SVGAGI. Trimming stripped 11 bases from V and 7 bases from J, with 18 bases between. CDR3 amino acids: CAGRGGAGQPQHF. CDR3 nucleotide sequence: TGTGCCGGCCGAGGGGGGGCCGGACAGCCCCAGCATTTT.

This chain uses TRBV7-9 with TRBJ1-3; no clear D. V shed 5 bases and J shed 3 bases, with 14 bases lying between them. The CDR3 spans 15 residues. CDR1 and CDR2 (germline): SEHNR, FQNEAQ (reference sequence). This CDR3 is CASSPVRTLGNTIYF. The CDR3 DNA reads as TGTGCCAGCAGCCCGGTTCGGACTCTTGGAAACACCATATATTTT. The whole variable domain, filled in from reference TRBV7-9 and TRBJ1-3, reads DTGVSQNPRHKITKRGQNVTFRCDPISEHNRLYWYRQTLGQGPEFLTYFQNEAQLEKSRLLSDRFSAERPKGSFSTLEIQRTEQGDSAMYLCASSPVRTLGNTIYFGEGSWLTVV.

The chain carries TRBV5-1 and TRBJ2-2, with 10 bases fitting TRBD2. The CDR3 totals 15 residues. Germline lookup yields CDR1 SGHRS and CDR2 YFSETQ. With 9 bases clipped from V and 6 bases from J, the junction kept 11 bases outside the gene matches. The CDR3 nucleotides read TGCGCCACCGGGGAAGCGGGAGGGCCTTCCGGGGAGCTGTTTTTT. Protein: CATGEAGGPSGELFF. The full variable domain, in which reference TRBV5-1 and TRBJ2-2 provide the parts outside the CDR3, is KAGVTQTPRYLIKTRGQQVTLSCSPISGHRSVSWYQQTPGQGLQFLFEYFSETQRNKGNFPGRFSGRQFSNSRSEMNVSTLELGDSALYLCATGEAGGPSGELFFGEGSRLTVL.